This paragraph covers one T cell receptor beta chain sequence. No cognate antigen has been identified for it. The record has no base qualities; no much larger clone is one base away. V is pruned by 3 bases and J by 3 bases, leaving 4 bases of the junction without a gene match. From the germline V gene (reference sequence), CDR1 is SGHNT and CDR2 is YYREEE. CDR3 length: 16 amino acids, cysteine to phenylalanine. This entry keeps only the CDR3 DNA: 48 bases, framed from base 1. The immunoSEQ Assay, a bias-controlled multiplex PCR, was used to amplify TCRbeta CDR3 regions from genomic DNA. The paper's processing steps were these. Nucleated cell counts per sample were estimated from amplification of reference gene primers within the assay. Sequence reads were collapsed and filtered to measure the absolute abundance of every unique TCRbeta CDR3 rearrangement. For each sample, productive Simpson clonality was calculated as the square root of Simpson's diversity index across productive rearrangements. TCRdb retrieved this table from immuneACCESS and kept in-frame rearrangements only. Not all clones are present; in checked studies, unresolved V genes account for under half, and no reason is known for the remainder. V and J calls and clone size come straight from that table; D and trimming were deduced from the DNA. The sample profile shows about 320,000 clones; about 83% of them were found once. The ten largest account for under 2% of the sample.

Each collaborating institution followed its own protocols to collect whole blood in K2EDTA tubes. For TCRbeta analysis, collaborator samples were shipped as frozen whole blood, as isolated PBMCs, or as DNA extracted from either sample type. This sample is drawn from a study of blood T cell repertoires in COVID-19 (dated by TCRdb to the early 2020s). Background on the whole study: Samples covering the acute and convalescent phases of COVID-19 were provided by collaborators in the United States, Italy and Spain. The dataset comprised deeply sampled blood TCRbeta repertoires from subjects exposed to, actively infected with, or recovered from COVID-19. The sample metadata nearly always contained a de-identified subject ID, COVID-19 status, age in years and sex. The repertoires were made available in a free public database intended to serve as a resource for research on the immune response to SARS-CoV-2. The prospective study material was composed of cDNA or gDNA derived from T cells, B-cell-depleted T cells, or PBMCs. Where available, HLA class I and class II types were obtained from metadata supplied by the sample provider rather than from assay-based typing. Samples came from the ongoing ImmuneRACE study (first 160 participants) plus 1,254 subjects from 6 global collaborators.

Results the study describes overall, beyond this receptor: The amount of clinical and demographic metadata varied by source and participant and was provided uncurated.

The rearranged chain carries TRBV5-4 and TRBJ2-3, and 13 bases in between align with TRBD2. The source material was peripheral blood. This clonotype originated in a woman in her forties or fifties with acute or convalescent COVID-19. The bases are TGTGCCAGCAGCTCGACTAGCGGGAGGATAACAGATACGCAGTATTTT. This gives the protein CASSSTSGRITDTQYF.